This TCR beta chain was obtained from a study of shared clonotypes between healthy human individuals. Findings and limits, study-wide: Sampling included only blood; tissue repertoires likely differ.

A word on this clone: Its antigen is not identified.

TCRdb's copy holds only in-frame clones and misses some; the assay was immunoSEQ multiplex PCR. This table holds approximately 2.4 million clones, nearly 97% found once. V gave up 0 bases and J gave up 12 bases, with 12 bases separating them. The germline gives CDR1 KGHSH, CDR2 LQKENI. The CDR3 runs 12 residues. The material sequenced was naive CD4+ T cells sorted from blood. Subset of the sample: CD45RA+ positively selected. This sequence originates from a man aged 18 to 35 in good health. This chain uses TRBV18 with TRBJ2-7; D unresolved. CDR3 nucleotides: TGTGCCAGCTCACCACCGGATCTCACTGCGTACTTC. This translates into CASSPPDLTAYF.